This TCR beta chain is drawn from a study of blood T cell repertoires in COVID-19. Study context: Both acute and convalescent COVID-19 samples were obtained from the United States, Italy and Spain. PBMCs, B-cell-depleted T cells, or T cells were the source of the cDNA or gDNA that made up the material.

Between the trimmed V and J ends, which lost 7 bases and 0 bases, there was a span of 10 bases. CDR1 is SNHLY and CDR2 is FYNNEI in the germline V gene. The CDR3 runs 14 residues. Per the authors' pipeline: Estimates of nucleated cell counts were drawn from the amplification of reference gene primers. Libraries were prepared by immunoSEQ multiplex PCR; TCRdb keeps only in-frame clonotypes and omits some of them. Clone size and V and J calls were adopted from that table, with D and trimming inferred from the DNA. The table has some 140,000 clones, about four fifths seen once. This chain links TRBV2 with TRBJ1-5; D remains ambiguous. The clonotype originates from a man at least 80 years old with acute or convalescent COVID-19. The sequencing sample was made of peripheral blood. Here the CDR3 reads CASNIQYSNQPQHF. The CDR3 DNA reads as TGTGCCAGCAATATACAGTATAGCAATCAGCCCCAGCATTTT. Combining the CDR3 with reference TRBV2 and TRBJ1-5 gives the whole variable domain EPEVTQTPSHQVTQMGQEVILRCVPISNHLYFYWYRQILGQKVEFLVSFYNNEISEKSEIFDDQFSVERPDGSNFTLKIRSTKLEDSAMYFCASNIQYSNQPQHFGDGTRLSIL.